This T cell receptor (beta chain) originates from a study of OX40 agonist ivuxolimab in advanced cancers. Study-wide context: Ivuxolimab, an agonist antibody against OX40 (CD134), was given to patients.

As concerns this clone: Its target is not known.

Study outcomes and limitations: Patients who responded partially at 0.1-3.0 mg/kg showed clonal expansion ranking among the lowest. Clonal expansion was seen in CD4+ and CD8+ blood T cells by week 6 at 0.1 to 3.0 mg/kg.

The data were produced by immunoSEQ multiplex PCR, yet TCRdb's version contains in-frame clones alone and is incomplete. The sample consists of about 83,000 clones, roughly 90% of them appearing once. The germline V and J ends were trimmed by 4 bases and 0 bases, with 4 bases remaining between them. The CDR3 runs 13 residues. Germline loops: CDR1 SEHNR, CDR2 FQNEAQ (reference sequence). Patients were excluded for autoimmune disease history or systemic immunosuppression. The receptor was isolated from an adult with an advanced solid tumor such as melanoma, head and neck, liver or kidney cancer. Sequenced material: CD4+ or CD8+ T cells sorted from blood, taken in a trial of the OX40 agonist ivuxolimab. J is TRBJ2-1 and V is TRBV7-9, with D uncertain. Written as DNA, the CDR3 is TGTGCCAGCAGCTCTGCCTCCTACAATGAGCAGTTCTTC. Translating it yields CASSSASYNEQFF.